Presented here are 27 T cell receptor beta chains from one specimen sequenced in a study of shared clonotypes between healthy human individuals. Only in-frame clones appear in the TCRdb table, and some are missing; sequencing was by immunoSEQ multiplex PCR. The sample shows some 2 million clones, roughly 94% of them seen only once. Specimen: naive CD4+ T cells sorted from blood. This sample's subset: CD45RA+ positively selected. The receptors were sampled from a man younger than 35 in good health.

The chain uses TRBV10-3 and TRBJ2-3, with 8 bases matching TRBD2. J gave up 2 bases and V 0 bases, and 4 bases lay outside the gene matches. This CDR3 comprises 16 residues. The germline V gene has CDR1 ENHRY and CDR2 SYGVKD. CDR3 sequence (DNA): TGTGCCATCAGTGAGTCCGGGCGGGGGGACACAGATACGCAGTATTTT. As protein: CAISESGRGDTDTQYF.

This rearrangement joins TRBV14 to TRBJ2-5, with TRBD1 as a possible D gene (5 bases). Trimming stripped 3 bases from V and 2 bases from J, with 7 bases between. This CDR3 spans 13 amino acids. Germline V gene sequence: CDR1 SGHDN, CDR2 FVKESK. In nucleotides, the CDR3 is TGTGCCAGCAGCCAGAACAGGCAAGAGACCCAGTACTTC. Translating gives CASSQNRQETQYF.

This clone came up a few times. The rearrangement uses TRBV28 and TRBJ2-7; 7 nucleotides align to TRBD1. Germline assignment: CDR1 MDHEN and CDR2 SYDVKM. V shed 4 bases and J 3 bases; nucleotides not matched to a gene: 9. The CDR3 is 15 amino acids. The CDR3 here is CASSSSGTALYEQYF. CDR3 sequence (DNA): TGTGCCAGCAGTTCATCCGGGACAGCCCTCTACGAGCAGTACTTC.

The rearrangement joins TRBV25-1 to TRBJ2-3; no clear D. The CDR3 is made up of 14 amino acids. Deletions cut 1 base from V and 1 base from J, with 6 bases between. The germline CDR1 and CDR2 sequences are MGHDK and SYGVNS. The DNA of the CDR3 is TGTGCCAGCAGTGAATTATCAGGCACAGATACGCAGTATTTT. It encodes CASSELSGTDTQYF.

This rearrangement joins TRBV2 to TRBJ1-1, with D unclear. CDR1 and CDR2 from the germline V gene are SNHLY and FYNNEI. This CDR3 comprises 11 residues. The V end lost 5 bases, the J end lost 8 bases, and 9 bases lay between the germline ends. As DNA, the CDR3 is TGTGCCAGCAGTCCCCCGCGGGAAGCTTTCTTT. This gives the protein CASSPPREAFF.

The chain has TRBV4-1 and TRBJ1-1; no clear D gene. Trimming stripped 1 base from V and 4 bases from J, with 22 bases between. Germline V gene data show CDR1 as MGHRA and CDR2 as YSYEKL. There are 18 residues in the CDR3. Written as DNA, the CDR3 is TGCGCCAGCAGCCAAGGTCTAGTTGGTATTGGATGGAGCACTGAAGCTTTCTTT. This sequence encodes CASSQGLVGIGWSTEAFF.

In its sample, this clone was seen a few times. The sample holds other DNA sequences that translate to the same CDR3. V gene TRBV2 combines with J gene TRBJ1-1; 8 bases agree with TRBD1. V was pared by 6 bases and J by 0 bases, with 3 bases of the junction left unmatched. The CDR3 covers 14 residues. Germline assignment: CDR1 SNHLY and CDR2 FYNNEI. The CDR3 DNA sequence: TGTGCCAGCAGCGGACAGGGAATGAACACTGAAGCTTTCTTT. This sequence encodes CASSGQGMNTEAFF.

The chain is built from TRBV18 and TRBJ1-1; D unclear. V dropped 3 bases and J dropped 5 bases, with 7 bases sitting between them. Germline V gives CDR1 KGHSH, CDR2 LQKENI. The CDR3 is 12 amino acids. CDR3 nucleotide sequence: TGTGCCAGCTCACCGTCGATGACTGAAGCTTTCTTT. It is translated as CASSPSMTEAFF.

CDR3 DNA sequence: TGTGCCAGCAGTCCCCGGGACCCCCCGAGGCAGTACTTC. This translates into CASSPRDPPRQYF. The rearrangement links TRBV27 to TRBJ2-7; either TRBD1 or TRBD2 may fit D (5 bases each). The CDR3 extends over 13 amino acids. Germline-derived CDR1 and CDR2 are MNHEY and SMNVEV (reference sequence). V lost 5 bases and J lost 9, with 17 bases in between.

This chain uses TRBV7-9 with TRBJ2-2; no firm D call. The germline V gene has CDR1 SEHNR and CDR2 FQNEAQ (reference sequence). The ends were cut back, 5 bases at V and 6 bases at J, with 7 bases in the middle. CDR3 length: 12 residues. DNA for the CDR3: TGTGCCAGCAGCCGGATCTCCGGGGAGCTGTTTTTT. Its protein is CASSRISGELFF.

This chain connects TRBV18 to TRBJ2-5; D is perhaps TRBD2 (6 bases). The germline CDR1 and CDR2 sequences are KGHSH and LQKENI. This CDR3 spans 14 amino acids. Trimming stripped 3 bases from V and 5 bases from J, with 13 bases between. Here the CDR3 DNA reads TGTGCCAGCTCACCGTACGGGGGAGCGGAGACCCAGTACTTC. The encoded protein is CASSPYGGAETQYF. Based on the CDR3 plus reference TRBV18 and TRBJ2-5, the full variable domain is NAGVMQNPRHLVRRRGQEARLRCSPMKGHSHVYWYRQLPEEGLKFMVYLQKENIIDESGMPKERFSAEFPKEGPSILRIQQVVRGDSAAYFCASSPYGGAETQYFGPGTRLLVL.

The CDR3 DNA reads as TGTGCCTGGAGCCAGGGAATTGCAACTAATGAAAAACTGTTTTTT. This codes for CAWSQGIATNEKLFF. This sequence joins TRBV30 and TRBJ1-4, with D tentatively TRBD1 (5 bases). Deletions cut 3 bases from V and 0 bases from J, with 11 bases between. Germline V gene data show CDR1 as GTSNPN and CDR2 as SVGIG (reference sequence). The CDR3 is 15 residues long. The entire variable domain, with the rest obtained from reference TRBV30 and TRBJ1-4, is as follows: SQTIHQWPATLVQPVGSPLSLECTVEGTSNPNLYWYRQAAGRGLQLLFYSVGIGQISSEVPQNLSASRPQDRQFILSSKKLLLSDSGFYLCAWSQGIATNEKLFFGSGTQLSVL.

The CDR3 here is CASSFSPDQPQHF. CDR3 DNA: TGTGCCAGCAGCTTCTCGCCTGATCAGCCCCAGCATTTT. J is TRBJ1-5 and V is TRBV5-5, with D unresolved. Trimming removed 2 bases from V and 5 bases from J, with 8 bases in between. The CDR3 spans 13 residues. Looked up from germline, CDR1 is SGHKS and CDR2 is YYEKEE (reference sequence).

The rearrangement joins TRBV7-2 to TRBJ2-1; D remains unclear. The germline CDR1 and CDR2 sequences are SGHTA and FQGNSA. This CDR3 has 11 residues. The germline V and J ends were trimmed by 5 bases and 4 bases, with 3 bases remaining between them. For the CDR3, the DNA is TGTGCCAGCAGCGAGTACAATGAGCAGTTCTTC. Its protein is CASSEYNEQFF.

This sequence joins TRBV10-3 and TRBJ2-7, with TRBD1 matching 8 bases. Germline V gives CDR1 ENHRY, CDR2 SYGVKD. Unmatched junction bases numbered 7, after V lost 6 bases and J lost 0 bases. The CDR3 is made up of 15 amino acids. The CDR3 reads CAISGPDRVSYEQYF. DNA for the CDR3: TGTGCCATCAGCGGACCGGACAGGGTCTCCTACGAGCAGTACTTC.

V is TRBV7-9 and J is TRBJ1-1; TRBD1 matches 8 bases. This CDR3 is built from 14 residues. Germline CDR1 and CDR2: SEHNR and FQNEAQ (reference sequence). J lost 4 bases, V lost 1 base, and 2 bases had no gene match. In DNA form, the CDR3 reads TGTGCCAGCAGCTTAGTCACAGGGGGCACTGAAGCTTTCTTT. This encodes CASSLVTGGTEAFF. Full variable domain (outside the CDR3, taken from reference TRBV7-9 and TRBJ1-1): DTGVSQNPRHKITKRGQNVTFRCDPISEHNRLYWYRQTLGQGPEFLTYFQNEAQLEKSRLLSDRFSAERPKGSFSTLEIQRTEQGDSAMYLCASSLVTGGTEAFFGQGTRLTVV.

The chain has TRBV5-5 and TRBJ2-7, with 7 bases aligning to TRBD1. Losses at the gene ends were 3 bases for V and 1 base for J; bases not matched to a gene: 7. This CDR3 has 15 amino acids. CDR1 is SGHKS, CDR2 YYEKEE, per germline (reference sequence). CDR3 nucleotide sequence: TGTGCCAGCAGCTGGCCATACAGGGGTTCCTACGAGCAGTACTTC. It codes for CASSWPYRGSYEQYF.

The chain recombines TRBV6-5 with TRBJ2-7; the D gene is possibly TRBD1 (5 bases). The length of the CDR3 is 15 residues. V was cut by 3 bases and J by 0 bases, with 12 bases left in between. CDR1 is MNHEY, CDR2 SVGAGI, per germline. The CDR3 nucleotides read TGTGCCAGCAGTTATGCATCTGACAGCTCCTACGAGCAGTACTTC. It codes for CASSYASDSSYEQYF.

This clone was recorded a few times. The chain uses TRBV9 and TRBJ2-2; D possibly corresponds to TRBD2 (6 bases). The germline V gene has CDR1 SGDLS and CDR2 YYNGEE. CDR3 length equals 16 residues. The germline V and J ends were trimmed by 3 bases and 6 bases, with 18 bases remaining between them. As DNA, the CDR3 is TGTGCCAGCAGCGCCCAACCGGGACTCCCCCCCGGGGAGCTGTTTTTT. Amino acids: CASSAQPGLPPGELFF.

The V and J genes are TRBV9 and TRBJ2-7; D possibly corresponds to TRBD1 (5 bases). V gave up 1 base and J gave up 3 bases, with 14 bases separating them. Germline V gives CDR1 SGDLS, CDR2 YYNGEE. The CDR3 consists of 15 residues. CDR3 in amino acids: CASSVTSGNGYEQYF. In DNA, the CDR3 is TGTGCCAGCAGCGTAACTTCAGGGAATGGCTACGAGCAGTACTTC.

The chain uses TRBV6-1 and TRBJ1-5; D gene unclear. V was cut by 4 bases and J by 0 bases, with 10 bases left in between. The CDR3 loop spans 15 amino acids. The V gene's germline CDR1 is MNHNS and CDR2 SASEGT. Here the CDR3 reads CASSAGTYSNQPQHF. CDR3 DNA: TGTGCCAGCAGTGCCGGTACTTATAGCAATCAGCCCCAGCATTTT.

The chain combines TRBV10-1 with TRBJ1-2; maybe TRBD1 (5 bases). Germline CDR1 reads WNHNN; CDR2 reads SYGVQD (reference sequence). The CDR3 runs 14 residues. The V and J ends lost 0 bases and 8 bases respectively, with 13 bases between them. The CDR3 DNA sequence: TGCGCCAGCAGTGAGTCCCGGGGCGCGGGAGGCTACACCTTC. Translated, it gives CASSESRGAGGYTF.

This clone was recorded only once. The genes are TRBV7-2 and TRBJ1-6; perhaps TRBD1 as D (6 bases). The V end was cut by 1 base, the J end by 7 bases, with 11 bases between. The germline V gene encodes CDR1 SGHTA and CDR2 FQGNSA. The CDR3 loop spans 15 amino acids. Here the CDR3 DNA reads TGTGCCAGCAGCTTAGTCGGACAGACAAATTCACCCCTCCACTTT. Protein: CASSLVGQTNSPLHF.

This clone appeared a single time. The J gene is TRBJ2-1, the V gene TRBV5-1, with 12 bases lining up with TRBD2. After removal of 0 bases from V and 8 bases from J, the junction contained 6 bases not matched to a gene. From germline, CDR1 is SGHRS and CDR2 YFSETQ. The CDR3 spans 16 residues. CDR3 amino acids: CASSLASLAGGDEQFF. Written as DNA, the CDR3 is TGCGCCAGCAGCTTGGCCAGTCTAGCGGGAGGGGATGAGCAGTTCTTC.

The chain is built from TRBV5-8 and TRBJ1-2, with D maybe TRBD1 (5 bases). Between the trimmed V and J ends, which lost 2 bases and 4 bases, there was a span of 15 bases. The CDR3 spans 15 residues. CDR1 is SGHTS, CDR2 YDEGEE, per germline. Here the CDR3 reads CASSLAQPGLYGYTF. The CDR3 DNA follows: TGTGCCAGCAGCTTAGCCCAGCCGGGGCTCTATGGCTACACCTTC.

This clone was found once. The chain combines TRBV28 with TRBJ1-4; D remains ambiguous. Germline V gives CDR1 MDHEN, CDR2 SYDVKM. Between the trimmed V and J ends, which lost 2 bases and 11 bases, there was a span of 9 bases. The CDR3 totals 12 residues. The CDR3 nucleotides are TGTGCCAGCAGTTTAGGGCAGACCAAACTGTTTTTT. This encodes CASSLGQTKLFF.

V gene TRBV4-3 combines with J gene TRBJ2-3; D call uncertain. Germline lookup yields CDR1 LGHNA and CDR2 YSLEER. V was cut by 0 bases and J by 2 bases, with 6 bases left in between. The CDR3 contains 14 residues. The CDR3 DNA reads TGCGCCAGCAGCCAAGATAAATACACAGATACGCAGTATTTT. It specifies CASSQDKYTDTQYF.